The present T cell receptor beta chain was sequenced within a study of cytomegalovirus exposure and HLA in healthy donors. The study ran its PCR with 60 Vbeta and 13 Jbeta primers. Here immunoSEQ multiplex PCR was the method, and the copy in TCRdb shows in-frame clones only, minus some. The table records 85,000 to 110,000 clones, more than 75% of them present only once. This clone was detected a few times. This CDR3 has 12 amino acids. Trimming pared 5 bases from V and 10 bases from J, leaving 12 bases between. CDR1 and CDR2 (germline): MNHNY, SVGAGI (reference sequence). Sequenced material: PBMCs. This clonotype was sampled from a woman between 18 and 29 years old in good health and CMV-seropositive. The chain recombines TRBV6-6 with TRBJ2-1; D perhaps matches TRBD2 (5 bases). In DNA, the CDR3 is TGTGCCAGCAGTCCTACTAGGAGGGAGCAGTTCTTC. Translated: CASSPTRREQFF.